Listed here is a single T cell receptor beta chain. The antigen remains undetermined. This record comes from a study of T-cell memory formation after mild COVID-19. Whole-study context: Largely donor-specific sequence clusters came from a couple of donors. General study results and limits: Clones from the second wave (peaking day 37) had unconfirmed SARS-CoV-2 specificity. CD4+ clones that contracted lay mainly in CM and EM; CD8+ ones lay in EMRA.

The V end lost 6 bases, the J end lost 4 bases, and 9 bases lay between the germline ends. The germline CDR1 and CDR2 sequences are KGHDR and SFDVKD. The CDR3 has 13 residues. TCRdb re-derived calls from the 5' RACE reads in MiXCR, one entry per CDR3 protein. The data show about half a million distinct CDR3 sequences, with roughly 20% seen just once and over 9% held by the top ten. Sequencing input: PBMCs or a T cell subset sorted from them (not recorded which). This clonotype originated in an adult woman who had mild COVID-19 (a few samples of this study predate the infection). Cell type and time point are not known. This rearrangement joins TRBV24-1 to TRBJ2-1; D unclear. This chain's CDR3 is CATSPSPYNEQFF. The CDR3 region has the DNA TGTGCCACCAGTCCATCTCCTTACAATGAGCAGTTCTTC.